This T cell receptor (beta chain) was identified in a study of Graves' ophthalmopathy and Graves' hyperthyroidism. This clonotype has a count of ten or more. The antigen is not known. TCR beta CDR3 regions were amplified from RNA transcripts. The first round was an RT-PCR with HTBI primers, and the second round was a multiplex PCR. TCRdb re-analysed the multiplex PCR reads in MiXCR, keeping a single row per CDR3 protein. The sample gives hundreds of thousands of distinct CDR3 sequences, 22% of which show up once; around 7% is in the top ten. Enrolled hyperthyroidism patients had a new diagnosis, a duration under 2 months, and an age of 18 to 65. The starting material, over 8.5 ml of fresh peripheral blood, provided the PBMCs. General study findings and limits: Sensitivity of approximately 88% and specificity of about 77% were achieved when a 13-signature model separated ophthalmopathy from stable hyperthyroidism.

Per germline, CDR1 MDHEN and CDR2 SYDVKM. The junction had 14 bases not matched to a gene; V was cut back by 8 bases and J by 1 base. The CDR3 is made up of 17 amino acids. The clonotype originates from a young woman with stable Graves' hyperthyroidism. Some clones in this sample may be carry-over from other donors' samples. The sample comprised peripheral blood. The chain recombines TRBV28 with TRBJ1-2; 9 bases are shared with TRBD1. CDR3 region: CASYGIQGATHNYGYTF. DNA of the CDR3: TGTGCCAGCTACGGCATACAGGGGGCCACTCATAACTATGGCTACACCTTC.